What follows are 30 T cell receptor beta chains derived from one specimen sequenced in a study of T cell responses to AZD1222 COVID-19 vaccine (dated by TCRdb to the early 2020s). Receptors were amplified or captured by the immunoSEQ multiplex PCR assay. What TCRdb holds here is the immuneACCESS table cut down to in-frame rearrangements. Part of the clones is not present; checked against another copy, under half of the missing clones reflect an unresolved V gene, and the others are unexplained. The sample includes roughly 97,000 clones, with around nine tenths observed a single time. Over 7.5% of the sample comes from the top ten. According to the study, the label for this sample's time point signals: baseline before first vaccination. The material sequenced was peripheral blood, taken on day 0 of AZD1222 vaccination. These receptors all stem from an adult in good health.

The rearrangement links TRBV4-2 to TRBJ2-7; tentative D call: TRBD1 (5 bases). CDR3 length: 13 residues. The V gene lost 4 bases and the J gene lost 3 bases, with 10 bases spanning the gap. CDR1 and CDR2 (germline): LGHNA, YNFKEQ. The CDR3 spells CASSPATGYEQYF. The DNA for the CDR3 is TGTGCCAGCAGCCCAGCTACAGGCTACGAGCAGTACTTC.

This clone turned up a few times. CDR3 DNA sequence: TGTGCCAGCAGTGATTCCCGGAAGAGAGATCGGACAGGATGGACTGAAGCTTTCTTT. Translated: CASSDSRKRDRTGWTEAFF. The V and J genes are TRBV6-1 and TRBJ1-1; 7 positions agree with TRBD1. The CDR3 is made up of 19 amino acids. V gave up 3 bases and J gave up 5 bases; unmatched junction bases: 21. CDR1 and CDR2 (germline): MNHNS, SASEGT.

The chain carries TRBV6-2 or TRBV6-3 and TRBJ1-5, with 7 bases that match TRBD1. Germline CDR1 MNHEY, CDR2 SVGEGT. The CDR3 totals 15 residues. Germline trimming cut 0 bases from V and 6 bases from J; bases unmatched to any gene: 5. CDR3 amino acids: CASSYSSTGPQPQHF. The CDR3 bases are TGTGCCAGCAGTTACTCCTCGACAGGGCCTCAGCCCCAGCATTTT.

This clone has just one count. This sequence joins TRBV10-1 and TRBJ2-2, with 10 bases fitting TRBD1. The CDR3 runs 14 residues. Germline assignment: CDR1 WNHNN and CDR2 SYGVQD (reference sequence). V lost 6 bases to trimming and J lost 4 bases; unmatched junction nucleotides: 2. CDR3 bases: TGCGCCAGCAGCCGGGACAGGGGCACCGGGGAGCTGTTTTTT. This gives the protein CASSRDRGTGELFF.

The V gene is TRBV27, the J gene TRBJ2-7, with TRBD2 identical over 7 bases. J was trimmed by 5 bases and V by 1 base; bases with no gene match: 8. This CDR3 has 15 residues. Germline V gene sequence: CDR1 MNHEY, CDR2 SMNVEV (reference sequence). Here the CDR3 DNA reads TGTGCCAGCAGTTTATTGGGCGGGGGAGTAAACGAGCAGTACTTC. Encoded protein: CASSLLGGGVNEQYF.

This rearrangement joins TRBV14 to TRBJ1-3; D uncertain. The germline gives CDR1 SGHDN, CDR2 FVKESK. Trimming took off 2 bases at V and 3 bases at J, with 14 bases between the two ends. The CDR3 loop spans 16 amino acids. CDR3 DNA sequence: TGTGCCAGCAGCCAACCACTGGGTAACTTTGGAAACACCATATATTTT. This encodes CASSQPLGNFGNTIYF.

The chain recombines TRBV7-2 with TRBJ1-5; 7 bases are shared with TRBD1. V trimming: 3 bases; J trimming: 2 bases; junction bases outside the gene matches: 7. The germline V gene encodes CDR1 SGHTA and CDR2 FQGNSA. This CDR3 is 16 amino acids long. CDR3 DNA sequence: TGTGCCAGCAGCTTTGGAGGGGGCGTGGGCAATCAGCCCCAGCATTTT. This encodes CASSFGGGVGNQPQHF.

V usage is TRBV19 and J usage is TRBJ1-6, with no clear D. Germline CDR1 LNHDA, CDR2 SQIVND (reference sequence). The V gene lost 4 bases and the J gene lost 6 bases, with 4 bases spanning the gap. The CDR3 runs 12 residues. The CDR3 protein is CASSSRNSPLHF. DNA of the CDR3: TGTGCCAGTAGTAGCCGTAATTCACCCCTCCACTTT. Based on the CDR3 plus reference TRBV19 and TRBJ1-6, the full variable domain is DGGITQSPKYLFRKEGQNVTLSCEQNLNHDAMYWYRQDPGQGLRLIYYSQIVNDFQKGDIAEGYSVSREKKESFPLTVTSAQKNPTAFYLCASSSRNSPLHFGNGTRLTVT.

The CDR3 DNA reads TGTGCCAGCAGCCCAACTCATAACTATGGCTACACCTTC. Protein sequence: CASSPTHNYGYTF. The chain is built from TRBV6-5 and TRBJ1-2; D is ambiguous. Germline CDR1 MNHEY, CDR2 SVGAGI. V gave up 6 bases and J gave up 1 base, with 9 bases separating them. The CDR3 spans 13 residues.

The chain links TRBV28 to TRBJ2-1; D uncertain. Germline values: CDR1 MDHEN, CDR2 SYDVKM. V was pared by 8 bases and J by 9 bases, with 20 bases between. The CDR3 is made up of 14 amino acids. DNA of the CDR3: TGTGCCAGCGGACGCCCCAACCTACAAGCTGAGCAGTTCTTC. It translates to CASGRPNLQAEQFF.

This rearrangement joins TRBV11-2 to TRBJ2-1; 12 bases fit TRBD2. Germline-derived CDR1 and CDR2 are SGHAT and FQNNGV. Losses at the gene ends were 2 bases for V and 5 bases for J; bases not matched to a gene: 4. The CDR3 has 16 residues. Here the CDR3 reads CASSLFASGRDNEQFF. CDR3 nucleotide sequence: TGTGCCAGCAGCTTATTTGCTAGCGGGAGGGACAATGAGCAGTTCTTC. Together with reference TRBV11-2 and TRBJ2-1, the CDR3 gives the full variable domain: EAGVAQSPRYKIIEKRQSVAFWCNPISGHATLYWYQQILGQGPKLLIQFQNNGVVDDSQLPKDRFSAERLKGVDSTLKIQPAKLEDSAVYLCASSLFASGRDNEQFFGPGTRLTVL.

This clone was counted a single time. This chain links TRBV28 with TRBJ1-2; D is uncertain. The CDR3 covers 14 residues. The ends were cut back, 5 bases at V and 4 bases at J, with 14 bases in the middle. Germline V lookup: CDR1 MDHEN, CDR2 SYDVKM. The CDR3 coding sequence is TGTGCCAGCAGTCCCGCCGCCACGGCCTATGGCTACACCTTC. Translating gives CASSPAATAYGYTF.

Only one count was recorded for this clone. V is TRBV3-1 (or the pseudogene TRBV3-2) and J is TRBJ2-6; a possible D gene is TRBD1 (6 bases). V was trimmed by 5 bases and J by 0 bases, leaving 11 bases between them. The CDR3 length is 16 residues. CDR1 is LGHDT, CDR2 YNNKEL, per germline (reference sequence). CDR3 amino acids: CASSSRQASGANVLTF. CDR3 DNA: TGTGCCAGCAGCTCGAGACAGGCCTCTGGGGCCAACGTCCTGACTTTC.

The gene calls are TRBV4-2 and TRBJ1-2, with 7 positions matching TRBD1. CDR3 length equals 15 residues. V shed 5 bases, J shed 3 bases, and the junction held 9 bases outside the gene matches. Germline V gene data show CDR1 as LGHNA and CDR2 as YNFKEQ. CDR3 DNA: TGTGCCAGCAGCTCTGGGACAGCCAAACACTATGGCTACACCTTC. It codes for CASSSGTAKHYGYTF.

This chain joins TRBV29-1 and TRBJ2-1; no reliable D call. V gave up 5 bases and J gave up 6 bases, with 17 bases separating them. This CDR3 region has 14 residues. Germline assignment: CDR1 SQVTM and CDR2 ANQGSEA. CDR3 sequence: CSVSLARAGNEQFF. DNA of the CDR3: TGCAGCGTTTCCTTGGCTAGAGCAGGCAATGAGCAGTTCTTC.

This clone has a handful of counts. The chain employs TRBV7-3 and TRBJ1-1; TRBD1 agrees at 8 bases. The CDR3 is 15 amino acids. The V gene's germline CDR1 is SGHTA and CDR2 FQGTGA. Unmatched junction bases numbered 7, after V lost 3 bases and J lost 4 bases. This CDR3 is CASSFPQGGSTEAFF. As DNA, the CDR3 is TGTGCCAGCAGCTTCCCACAGGGGGGGAGCACTGAAGCTTTCTTT. Full variable domain (rest looked up from reference TRBV7-3 and TRBJ1-1): GAGVSQTPSNKVTEKGKYVELRCDPISGHTALYWYRQSLGQGPEFLIYFQGTGAADDSGLPNDRFFAVRPEGSVSTLKIQRTERGDSAVYLCASSFPQGGSTEAFFGQGTRLTVV.

The chain recombines TRBV10-2 with TRBJ1-5, with 7 nucleotides matching TRBD1. Germline CDR1 reads WSHSY; CDR2 reads SAAADI. V was clipped by 6 bases and J by 2 bases; unmatched bases: 10. This CDR3 comprises 16 residues. CDR3 sequence: CASSEGYRGGNQPQHF. The CDR3 nucleotides read TGCGCCAGCAGCGAGGGATACAGGGGCGGCAATCAGCCCCAGCATTTT.

The chain is built from TRBV9 and TRBJ2-7; either TRBD1 or TRBD2 may supply D (5 bases each). V dropped 4 bases and J dropped 1 base, with 18 bases sitting between them. The CDR3 runs to 16 residues. Germline V CDR1 and CDR2: SGDLS, YYNGEE. CDR3 in DNA: TGTGCCAGCAGCCCGGTCGGGGCAGGGCCTTCCTACGAGCAGTACTTC. Its translation: CASSPVGAGPSYEQYF.

The J gene is TRBJ1-4, the V gene TRBV19; 7 bases agree with TRBD1. The CDR3 sequence is 13 residues long. Per germline, CDR1 LNHDA and CDR2 SQIVND (reference sequence). The CDR3 loop reads CATSDRANEKLFF. The DNA of the CDR3 is TGTGCTACATCCGACAGGGCTAATGAAAAACTGTTTTTT.

In DNA, the CDR3 is TGTGCCAGCAGGCGGGACAGGGGAGGATACGAGCAGTACTTC. This gives the protein CASRRDRGGYEQYF. This chain uses TRBV27 with TRBJ2-7; 10 positions match TRBD1. V dropped 6 bases and J dropped 4; count of bases not matched to a gene: 6. Germline V gene sequence: CDR1 MNHEY, CDR2 SMNVEV (reference sequence). The length of the CDR3 is 14 residues.

The chain couples TRBV5-1 to TRBJ1-2; D possibly corresponds to TRBD1 (5 bases). V gave up 4 bases and J gave up 0 bases, with 16 bases separating them. CDR1 and CDR2 (germline): SGHRS, YFSETQ. The CDR3 extends over 16 amino acids. The CDR3, as DNA: TGCGCCAGCAGCCCCATCGGGGACGCAGCTAACTATGGCTACACCTTC. Translating gives CASSPIGDAANYGYTF.

On this clone itself: The sample carries other DNA sequences with the same CDR3. The chain carries TRBV4-3 and TRBJ1-5; D is unclear. The CDR3 has 13 residues. Trimming left V 4 bases short and J 0 bases short, with 4 bases between. CDR1 is LGHNA and CDR2 is YSLEER in the germline V gene. CDR3 coding DNA: TGCGCCAGCAGCCTGGATAGCAATCAGCCCCAGCATTTT. The encoded protein is CASSLDSNQPQHF.

The chain links TRBV10-3 to TRBJ2-7; perhaps TRBD2 as D (6 bases). This CDR3 comprises 13 residues. V was clipped by 6 bases and J by 5 bases, with 14 bases between them. Germline V gene lookup returns CDR1 ENHRY and CDR2 SYGVKD. The CDR3 reads CAIRRESGDEQYF. DNA of the CDR3: TGTGCCATCAGAAGGGAATCGGGGGACGAGCAGTACTTC.

This sequence joins TRBV4-2 and TRBJ1-1, with TRBD1 as a possible D gene (5 bases). Germline lookup yields CDR1 LGHNA and CDR2 YNFKEQ. Trimming took 0 bases from V and 0 from J, leaving 17 bases between them. The CDR3 extends over 18 amino acids. The CDR3 DNA follows: TGTGCCAGCAGCCAAGATCCCTTACGGGGCCAAATGAACACTGAAGCTTTCTTT. It translates to CASSQDPLRGQMNTEAFF.

This chain joins TRBV14 and TRBJ2-1; TRBD1 might be the D (7 bases). Trimming took off 0 bases at V and 4 bases at J, with 22 bases between the two ends. This CDR3 comprises 19 residues. Germline-derived CDR1 and CDR2 are SGHDN and FVKESK. In DNA, the CDR3 is TGTGCCAGCAGCCAAGAAGTGCCGTCAGGGGGGTTCGGGTACAATGAGCAGTTCTTC. Protein: CASSQEVPSGGFGYNEQFF.

The CDR3 here is CASSLVITTNTGELFF. CDR3 sequence (DNA): TGCGCCAGCAGCTTGGTAATCACAACGAACACCGGGGAGCTGTTTTTT. This rearrangement joins TRBV5-1 to TRBJ2-2; D is unclear. Trimming cost V 0 bases and J 0 bases, with 9 bases left between them. Germline CDR1 and CDR2: SGHRS and YFSETQ. The CDR3 contains 16 residues.

This clone occurred once. The chain links TRBV11-2 to TRBJ2-1; D might be TRBD1 (6 bases). The CDR3 is 14 amino acids. Germline CDR1 SGHAT, CDR2 FQNNGV. Trimming took 2 bases from V and 2 from J, leaving 7 bases between them. The CDR3 DNA reads as TGTGCCAGCAGCTTATGGACAGCCTACAATGAGCAGTTCTTC. Protein product: CASSLWTAYNEQFF.

The chain combines TRBV6-5 with TRBJ2-1, with D perhaps being TRBD1 or TRBD2 (6 bases each). Germline V gene lookup returns CDR1 MNHEY and CDR2 SVGAGI. Deletions cut 0 bases from V and 10 bases from J, with 16 bases between. The CDR3 runs to 15 residues. This chain's CDR3 is CASSYSRGEGREQFF. The CDR3 coding sequence is TGTGCCAGCAGTTACTCAAGGGGGGAAGGGAGGGAGCAGTTCTTC.

This clone has just one count. The chain employs TRBV6-5 and TRBJ2-3; tentative D call: TRBD1 (5 bases). The CDR3 extends over 14 amino acids. In germline, CDR1 is MNHEY, CDR2 SVGAGI. Trimming cost V 0 bases and J 3 bases, with 7 bases left between them. Written as DNA, the CDR3 is TGTGCCAGCAGTTACTCGACAGAAACAGATACGCAGTATTTT. This gives the protein CASSYSTETDTQYF.

This clone was seen once. This chain links TRBV19 with TRBJ2-7, with TRBD2 matching over 8 bases. J gave up 0 bases and V 10 bases, and 11 bases lay outside the gene matches. This CDR3 has 15 amino acids. Germline CDR1 reads LNHDA; CDR2 reads SQIVND (reference sequence). The CDR3 loop reads CATSKSGGSSYEQYF. CDR3 coding DNA: TGTGCCACTTCGAAAAGCGGGGGCTCCTCCTACGAGCAGTACTTC.